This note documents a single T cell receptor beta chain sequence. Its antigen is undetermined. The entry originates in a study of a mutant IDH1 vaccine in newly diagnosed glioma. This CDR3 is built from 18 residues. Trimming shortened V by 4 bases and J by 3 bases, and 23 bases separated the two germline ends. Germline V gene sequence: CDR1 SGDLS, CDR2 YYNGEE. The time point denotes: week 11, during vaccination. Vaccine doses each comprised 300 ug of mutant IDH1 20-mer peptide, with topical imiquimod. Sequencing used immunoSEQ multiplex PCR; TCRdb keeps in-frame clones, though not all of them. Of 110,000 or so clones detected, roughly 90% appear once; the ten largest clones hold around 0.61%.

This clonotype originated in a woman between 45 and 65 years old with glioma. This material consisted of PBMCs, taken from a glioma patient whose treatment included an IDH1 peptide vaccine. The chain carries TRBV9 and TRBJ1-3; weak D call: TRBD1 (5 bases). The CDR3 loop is CASSLNSGGGSGGNTIYF. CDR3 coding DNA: TGTGCCAGCAGCTTAAATTCGGGGGGAGGCTCGGGTGGAAACACCATATATTTT.